One TCR beta chain is described in this entry. Original processing methods: Researchers report that nucleated cell counts were estimated from reference gene primer amplification. Sequencing was performed with immunoSEQ multiplex PCR; in TCRdb, only in-frame clones are kept and a portion is missing. The V and J calls and clone size were taken over from that table, and D and trimming were inferred from the DNA. The sample holds a few hundred thousand clones, approximately 86% seen once. This specimen belongs to a study of blood T cell repertoires in COVID-19. Whole-study context: Spain, Italy and the United States supplied samples that represented acute and convalescent COVID-19. Nucleic acid was either cDNA or gDNA, and it came from T cells, B-cell-depleted T cells, or PBMCs.

There are 13 residues in the CDR3. Germline V CDR1 and CDR2: SEHNR, FQNEAQ (reference sequence). The V gene lost 6 bases and the J gene lost 2 bases, with 9 bases spanning the gap. The TCR sequence derives from a man aged 40-55 years who had recovered from COVID-19. V usage is TRBV7-9 and J usage is TRBJ2-3; perhaps TRBD2 as D (5 bases). Sequencing input: peripheral blood. The CDR3 spells CASRRAVTDTQYF. The CDR3 region has the DNA TGTGCCAGCAGGAGGGCGGTCACAGATACGCAGTATTTT.